This entry is about one TCR beta chain. Antigen unknown. The CDR3 has 14 amino acids. V dropped 7 bases and J dropped 0 bases, with 10 bases sitting between them. Germline V gives CDR1 SNHLY, CDR2 FYNNEI. Assay used: immunoSEQ multiplex PCR; TCRdb lists only in-frame clones, some missing. The repertoire has fewer than 80,000 clones, around four fifths of them found once; the top ten carry 19%. This specimen comes from a study of identifying expanded T cells in peripheral blood. Study-wide points: Roughly two-week clone count variance significantly increased as total template count grew. Differentially abundant clones: about 1.2 between replicates, about 16 at roughly 13 days, approximately 19 at four.

This rearrangement joins TRBV2 to TRBJ2-1, with D unresolved. The clonotype comes from a person aged 18 to 75 in good health. Sequencing used blood. The CDR3 reads CASKTASSYNEQFF. Written as DNA, the CDR3 is TGTGCCAGCAAGACTGCAAGCTCCTACAATGAGCAGTTCTTC.